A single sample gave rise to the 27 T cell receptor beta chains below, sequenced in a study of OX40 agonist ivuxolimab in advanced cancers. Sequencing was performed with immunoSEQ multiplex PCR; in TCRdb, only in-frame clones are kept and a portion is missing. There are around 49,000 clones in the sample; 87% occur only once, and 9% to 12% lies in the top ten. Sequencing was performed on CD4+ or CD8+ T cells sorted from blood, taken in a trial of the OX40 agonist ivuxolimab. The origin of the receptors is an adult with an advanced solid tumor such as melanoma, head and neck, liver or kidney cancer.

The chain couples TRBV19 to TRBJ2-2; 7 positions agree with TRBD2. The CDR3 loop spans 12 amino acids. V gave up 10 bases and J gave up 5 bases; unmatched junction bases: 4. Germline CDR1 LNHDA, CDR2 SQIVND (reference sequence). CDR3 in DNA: TGTGCCATCCTGGGGGGGACCGGGGAGCTGTTTTTT. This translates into CAILGGTGELFF.

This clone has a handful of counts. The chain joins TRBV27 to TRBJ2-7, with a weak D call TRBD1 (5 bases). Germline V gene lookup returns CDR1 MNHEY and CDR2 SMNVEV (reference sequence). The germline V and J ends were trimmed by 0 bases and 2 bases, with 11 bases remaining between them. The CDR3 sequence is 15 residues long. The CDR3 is CASSLSAQGPYEQYF. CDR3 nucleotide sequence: TGTGCCAGCAGTTTATCTGCCCAGGGTCCCTACGAGCAGTACTTC.

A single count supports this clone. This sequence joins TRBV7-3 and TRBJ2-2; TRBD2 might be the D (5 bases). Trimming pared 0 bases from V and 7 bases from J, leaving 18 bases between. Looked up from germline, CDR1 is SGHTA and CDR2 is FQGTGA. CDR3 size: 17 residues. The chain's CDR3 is CASSLTEQSWGDGELFF. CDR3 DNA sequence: TGTGCCAGCAGCTTAACGGAACAAAGCTGGGGAGACGGGGAGCTGTTTTTT.

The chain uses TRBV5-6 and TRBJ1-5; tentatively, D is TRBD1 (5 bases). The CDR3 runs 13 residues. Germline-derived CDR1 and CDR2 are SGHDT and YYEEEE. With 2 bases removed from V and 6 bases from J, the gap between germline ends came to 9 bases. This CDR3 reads CASSFGTTQPQHF. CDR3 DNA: TGTGCCAGCAGCTTTGGGACTACTCAGCCCCAGCATTTT.

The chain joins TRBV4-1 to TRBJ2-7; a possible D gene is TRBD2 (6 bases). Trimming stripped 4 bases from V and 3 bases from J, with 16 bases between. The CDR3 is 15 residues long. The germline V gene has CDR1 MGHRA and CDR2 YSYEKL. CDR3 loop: CASSLTGGELYEQYF. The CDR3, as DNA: TGCGCCAGCAGCCTCACTGGCGGGGAGCTCTACGAGCAGTACTTC.

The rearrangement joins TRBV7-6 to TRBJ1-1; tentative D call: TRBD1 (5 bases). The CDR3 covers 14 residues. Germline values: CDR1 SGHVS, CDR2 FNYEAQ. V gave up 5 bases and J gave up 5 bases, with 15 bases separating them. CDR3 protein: CASSPPGGSTEAFF. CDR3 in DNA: TGTGCCAGCAGCCCGCCGGGGGGGTCGACTGAAGCTTTCTTT. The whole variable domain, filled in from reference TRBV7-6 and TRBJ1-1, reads GAGVSQSPRYKVTKRGQDVALRCDPISGHVSLYWYRQALGQGPEFLTYFNYEAQQDKSGLPNDRFSAERPEGSISTLTIQRTEQRDSAMYRCASSPPGGSTEAFFGQGTRLTVV.

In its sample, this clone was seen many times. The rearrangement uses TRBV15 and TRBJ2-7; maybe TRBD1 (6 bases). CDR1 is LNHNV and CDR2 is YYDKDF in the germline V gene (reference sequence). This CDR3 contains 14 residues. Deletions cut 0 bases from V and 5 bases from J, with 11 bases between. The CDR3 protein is CATSREKRGNEQYF. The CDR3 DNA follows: TGTGCCACCAGCAGAGAGAAAAGGGGGAACGAGCAGTACTTC. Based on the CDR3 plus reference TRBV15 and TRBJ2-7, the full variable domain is DAMVIQNPRYQVTQFGKPVTLSCSQTLNHNVMYWYQQKSSQAPKLLFHYYDKDFNNEADTPDNFQSRRPNTSFCFLDIRSPGLGDTAMYLCATSREKRGNEQYFGPGTRLTVT.

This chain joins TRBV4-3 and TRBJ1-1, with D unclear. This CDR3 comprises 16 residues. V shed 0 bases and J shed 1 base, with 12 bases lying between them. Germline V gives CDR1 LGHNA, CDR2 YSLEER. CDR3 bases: TGCGCCAGCAGCCAAGACGCCTCTCCCAGGAACACTGAAGCTTTCTTT. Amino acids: CASSQDASPRNTEAFF.

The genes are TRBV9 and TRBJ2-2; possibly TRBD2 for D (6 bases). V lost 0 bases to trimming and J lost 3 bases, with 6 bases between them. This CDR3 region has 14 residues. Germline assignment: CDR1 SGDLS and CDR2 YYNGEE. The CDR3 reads CASSVGGDTGELFF. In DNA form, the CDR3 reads TGTGCCAGCAGCGTAGGGGGGGACACCGGGGAGCTGTTTTTT.

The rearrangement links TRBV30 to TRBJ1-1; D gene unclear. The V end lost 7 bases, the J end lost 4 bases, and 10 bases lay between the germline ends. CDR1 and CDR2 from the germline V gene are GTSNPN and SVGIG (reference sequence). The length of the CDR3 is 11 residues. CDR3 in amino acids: CAYHGVTEAFF. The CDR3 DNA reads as TGTGCCTATCACGGGGTCACTGAAGCTTTCTTT.

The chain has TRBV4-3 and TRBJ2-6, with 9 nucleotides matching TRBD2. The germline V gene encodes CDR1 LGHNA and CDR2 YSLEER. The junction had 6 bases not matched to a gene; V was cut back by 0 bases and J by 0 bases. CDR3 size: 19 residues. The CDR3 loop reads CASSQDTSGPFSGANVLTF. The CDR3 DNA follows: TGCGCCAGCAGCCAAGATACTAGCGGGCCCTTCTCTGGGGCCAACGTCCTGACTTTC.

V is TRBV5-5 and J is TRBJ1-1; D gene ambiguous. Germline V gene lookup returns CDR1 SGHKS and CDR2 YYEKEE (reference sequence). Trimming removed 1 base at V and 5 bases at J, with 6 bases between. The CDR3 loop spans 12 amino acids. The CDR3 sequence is CASSLSQTEAFF. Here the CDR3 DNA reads TGTGCCAGCAGCTTGTCTCAGACTGAAGCTTTCTTT.

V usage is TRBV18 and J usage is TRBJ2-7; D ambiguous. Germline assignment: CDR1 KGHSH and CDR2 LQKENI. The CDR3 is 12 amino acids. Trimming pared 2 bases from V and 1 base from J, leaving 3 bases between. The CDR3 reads CASSPESYEQYF. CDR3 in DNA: TGTGCCAGCTCACCAGAGTCCTACGAGCAGTACTTC.

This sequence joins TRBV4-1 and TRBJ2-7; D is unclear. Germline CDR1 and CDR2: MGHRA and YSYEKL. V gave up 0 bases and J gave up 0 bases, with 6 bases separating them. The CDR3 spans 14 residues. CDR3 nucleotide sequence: TGCGCCAGCAGCCAAGATCCGAGCTCCTACGAGCAGTACTTC. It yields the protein CASSQDPSSYEQYF.

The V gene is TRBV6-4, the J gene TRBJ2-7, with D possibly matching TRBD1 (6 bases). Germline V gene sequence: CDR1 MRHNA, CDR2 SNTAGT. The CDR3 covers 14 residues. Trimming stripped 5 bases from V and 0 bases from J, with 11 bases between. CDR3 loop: CASSPGADSYEQYF. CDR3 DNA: TGTGCCAGCAGTCCAGGGGCAGACTCCTACGAGCAGTACTTC.

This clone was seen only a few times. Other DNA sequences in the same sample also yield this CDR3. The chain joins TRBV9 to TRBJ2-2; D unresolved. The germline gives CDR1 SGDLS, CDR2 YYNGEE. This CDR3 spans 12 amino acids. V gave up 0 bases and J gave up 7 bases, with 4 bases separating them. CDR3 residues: CASSVAGGELFF. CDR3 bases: TGTGCCAGCAGCGTAGCTGGCGGGGAGCTGTTTTTT.

The CDR3 is CASSLARDNEQFF. The CDR3 DNA reads TGCGCCAGCAGCTTGGCCAGGGACAATGAGCAGTTCTTC. The rearrangement joins TRBV5-1 to TRBJ2-1, with D tentatively TRBD1 (5 bases). Looked up from germline, CDR1 is SGHRS and CDR2 is YFSETQ. CDR3 length equals 13 residues. V dropped 0 bases and J dropped 5 bases, with 6 bases sitting between them.

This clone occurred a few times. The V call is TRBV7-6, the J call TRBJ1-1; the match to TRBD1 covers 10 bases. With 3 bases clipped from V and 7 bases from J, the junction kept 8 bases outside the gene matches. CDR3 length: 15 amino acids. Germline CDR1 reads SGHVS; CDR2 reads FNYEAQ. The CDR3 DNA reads TGTGCCAGCAGCTTCCTTGAGACAGGGGGCGATGAAGCTTTCTTT. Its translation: CASSFLETGGDEAFF.

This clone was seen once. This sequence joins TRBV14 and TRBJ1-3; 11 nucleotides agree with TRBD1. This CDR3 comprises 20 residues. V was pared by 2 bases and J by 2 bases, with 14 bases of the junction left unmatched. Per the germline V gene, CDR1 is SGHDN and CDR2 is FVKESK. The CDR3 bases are TGTGCCAGCAGCCAACCGGGCAGGACAGGGGGCTTTGATGCTGGAAACACCATATATTTT. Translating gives CASSQPGRTGGFDAGNTIYF.

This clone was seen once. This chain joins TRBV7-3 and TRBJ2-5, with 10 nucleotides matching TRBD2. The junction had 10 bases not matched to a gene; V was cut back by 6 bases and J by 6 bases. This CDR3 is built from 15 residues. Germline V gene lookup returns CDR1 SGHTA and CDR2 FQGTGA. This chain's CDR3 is CASRSSGGPIQTQYF. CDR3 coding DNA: TGTGCCAGCAGAAGTAGCGGGGGGCCGATTCAGACCCAGTACTTC.

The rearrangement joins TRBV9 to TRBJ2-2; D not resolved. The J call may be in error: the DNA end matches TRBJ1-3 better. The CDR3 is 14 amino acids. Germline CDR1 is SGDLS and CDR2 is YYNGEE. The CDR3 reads CASSLAGEGNTIYF. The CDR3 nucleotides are TGTGCCAGCAGCCTGGCGGGCGAGGGAAACACCATATATTTT.

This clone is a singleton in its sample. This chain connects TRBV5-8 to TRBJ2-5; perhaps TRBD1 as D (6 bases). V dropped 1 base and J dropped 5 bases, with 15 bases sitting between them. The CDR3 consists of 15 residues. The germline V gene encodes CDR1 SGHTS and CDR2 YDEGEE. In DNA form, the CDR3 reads TGTGCCAGCAGCTTGTTTCCAGGGGTATTGGAGACCCAGTACTTC. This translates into CASSLFPGVLETQYF.

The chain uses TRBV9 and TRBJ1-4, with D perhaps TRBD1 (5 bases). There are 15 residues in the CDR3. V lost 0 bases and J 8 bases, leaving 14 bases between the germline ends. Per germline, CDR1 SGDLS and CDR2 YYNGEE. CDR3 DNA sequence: TGTGCCAGCAGCGTAGAACCAGGGCCGCGAGAAAAACTGTTTTTT. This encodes CASSVEPGPREKLFF.

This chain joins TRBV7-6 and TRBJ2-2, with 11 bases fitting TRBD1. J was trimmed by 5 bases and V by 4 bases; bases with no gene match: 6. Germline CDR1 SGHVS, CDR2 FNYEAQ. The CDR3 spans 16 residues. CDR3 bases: TGTGCCAGCAGCTCTACGGACAGGGGGCGAACCGGGGAGCTGTTTTTT. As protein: CASSSTDRGRTGELFF.

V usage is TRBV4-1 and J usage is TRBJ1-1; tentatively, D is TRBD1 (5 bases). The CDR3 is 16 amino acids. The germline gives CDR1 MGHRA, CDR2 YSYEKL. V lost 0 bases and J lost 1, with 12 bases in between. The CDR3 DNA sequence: TGCGCCAGCAGCCAAGATATTTTGGGGGGGAACACTGAAGCTTTCTTT. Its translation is CASSQDILGGNTEAFF.

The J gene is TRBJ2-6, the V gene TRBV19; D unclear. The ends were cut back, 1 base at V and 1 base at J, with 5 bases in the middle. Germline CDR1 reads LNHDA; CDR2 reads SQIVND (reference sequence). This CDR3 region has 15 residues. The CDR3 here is CASSIGKSGANVLTF. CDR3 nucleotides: TGTGCCAGTAGTATAGGAAAATCTGGGGCCAACGTCCTGACTTTC.

The CDR3 region is CASSSPDLSDYEQYF. The DNA of the CDR3 is TGCGCCAGCAGCTCCCCGGACTTGTCCGACTACGAGCAGTACTTC. This chain uses TRBV5-1 with TRBJ2-7; a weak D match, TRBD2 (5 bases). This CDR3 is 15 amino acids long. The germline gives CDR1 SGHRS, CDR2 YFSETQ. V was cut by 3 bases and J by 3 bases, with 16 bases left in between.